This TCR beta chain was recovered during a study of T cells in Graves' hyperthyroidism and ophthalmopathy. Study-level results: Progression to ophthalmopathy was predicted a median of 6.5 months early. Researchers found most expanded thyroid clonotypes above 0.001 in blood as well.

Fresh 10 ml peripheral blood yielded PBMCs. This clonotype was counted many times. What it recognizes is unknown. V gave up 2 bases and J gave up 9 bases; unmatched junction bases: 12. Germline V CDR1 and CDR2: SGHRS, YFSETQ. This CDR3 spans 15 amino acids. Authors of the study amplified TCR beta CDR3 regions from RNA transcripts. A first-round RT-PCR of the TCR CDR3 used the HTBI primer set. TCRdb fed the multiplex PCR reads into MiXCR, producing one record per CDR3 protein. The sample consists of 650,000 to 850,000 distinct CDR3 sequences, about 17% of them appearing once. The chain recombines TRBV5-1 with TRBJ2-3, with 7 bases aligning to TRBD1. This sequence originates from a woman aged 50 to 60 with Graves' hyperthyroidism that later progressed to Graves' ophthalmopathy. The specimen was blood. The CDR3 DNA is TGCGCCAGCAGCTTCTGGGCAGGGGGAGACGGAACGCAGTATTTT. This encodes CASSFWAGGDGTQYF. The variable domain in full, completed from reference TRBV5-1 and TRBJ2-3, reads KAGVTQTPRYLIKTRGQQVTLSCSPISGHRSVSWYQQTPGQGLQFLFEYFSETQRNKGNFPGRFSGRQFSNSRSEMNVSTLELGDSALYLCASSFWAGGDGTQYFGPGTRLTVL.